These 5 T cell receptor beta chains originate from one sample sequenced in a study of cytomegalovirus exposure and HLA in healthy donors. The PCR had 60 Vbeta and 13 Jbeta primers. Some clones are missing from TCRdb's copy, which holds only in-frame ones; the method was immunoSEQ multiplex PCR. The sample records around 76,000 clones, approximately 70% being singletons. Sequences were obtained from PBMCs. The receptor set was obtained from a woman in her forties or fifties in good health and CMV-seropositive.

This clone has just a few counts. The genes are TRBV2 and TRBJ1-1, with a tentative D call TRBD1 (5 bases). This CDR3 is 13 amino acids long. The germline gives CDR1 SNHLY, CDR2 FYNNEI. V lost 3 bases and J 6 bases, leaving 11 bases between the germline ends. The CDR3 DNA reads as TGTGCCAGCAGTGACCAGGGTCTCTCTGAAGCTTTCTTT. Its translation: CASSDQGLSEAFF.

The chain links TRBV7-2 to TRBJ1-1; the D gene is possibly TRBD1 (6 bases). The germline V gene encodes CDR1 SGHTA and CDR2 FQGNSA. The CDR3 loop spans 11 amino acids. The V end was cut by 1 base, the J end by 11 bases, with 8 bases between. CDR3 region: CASSLDREAFF. In nucleotides, the CDR3 is TGTGCCAGCAGCTTAGACAGGGAGGCTTTCTTT.

The rearrangement joins TRBV6-5 to TRBJ2-7; 8 nucleotides match TRBD1. V shed 5 bases, J shed 3 bases, and the junction held 3 bases outside the gene matches. The CDR3 runs 13 residues. Germline assignment: CDR1 MNHEY and CDR2 SVGAGI. Here the CDR3 reads CASSDRGRYEQYF. The CDR3 bases are TGTGCCAGCAGTGACAGGGGCCGCTACGAGCAGTACTTC.

The chain couples TRBV4-3 to TRBJ2-7; the D gene is possibly TRBD2 (6 bases). In germline, CDR1 is LGHNA, CDR2 YSLEER. Trimming left V 3 bases short and J 11 bases short, with 17 bases between. This CDR3 contains 13 residues. This chain's CDR3 is CASSQSKGGEEYF. In DNA form, the CDR3 reads TGCGCCAGCAGCCAGTCAAAAGGAGGGGAGGAGTACTTC.

The chain carries TRBV28 and TRBJ1-5; 8 bases are a match to TRBD1. CDR3 length: 18 residues. The germline CDR1 and CDR2 sequences are MDHEN and SYDVKM. V shed 5 bases and J 2 bases; nucleotides not matched to a gene: 14. CDR3 region: CASSTYIPGQVRNQPQHF. The CDR3 nucleotides are TGTGCCAGCAGTACATATATCCCGGGACAGGTTCGCAATCAGCCCCAGCATTTT.